Sequencing of this T cell receptor (beta chain) was carried out in a study of cytomegalovirus exposure and HLA in healthy donors. Study-level results: Rare TCR sequences predominated, though certain public TCRs were found in many donors.

The PCR employed 60 Vbeta primers together with 13 Jbeta primers. Measured with immunoSEQ multiplex PCR; TCRdb has only the in-frame clones, and not every one. This sample's clone table lists around 140,000 clones. Turning to this clone: Its target is unknown.

After removal of 2 bases from V and 8 bases from J, the junction contained 5 bases not matched to a gene. Germline assignment: CDR1 LNHDA and CDR2 SQIVND (reference sequence). This CDR3 is 15 amino acids long. V is TRBV19 and J is TRBJ1-6; 8 nucleotides line up with TRBD1. Specimen: PBMCs. This TCR came from a woman between 35 and 50 years old in good health and CMV-seronegative. The CDR3 spells CASSISGQGHSPLHF. CDR3 nucleotides: TGTGCCAGTAGTATAAGTGGACAGGGACATTCACCCCTCCACTTT. Full variable domain (missing parts from reference TRBV19 and TRBJ1-6): DGGITQSPKYLFRKEGQNVTLSCEQNLNHDAMYWYRQDPGQGLRLIYYSQIVNDFQKGDIAEGYSVSREKKESFPLTVTSAQKNPTAFYLCASSISGQGHSPLHFGNGTRLTVT.